This passage covers 30 T cell receptor beta chains from one sample sequenced in a study of T cell responses to AZD1222 COVID-19 vaccine. Using immunoSEQ multiplex PCR, the repertoire was profiled, and TCRdb retains in-frame clones only, with some absent. Of around 120,000 clones in the sample, about 90% were seen once. The sequencing used peripheral blood, collected 28 days after the second AZD1222 dose. Every receptor here comes from an adult who received the AZD1222 COVID-19 vaccine.

This clone was counted a single time. This chain links TRBV7-9 with TRBJ2-2, with D possibly called TRBD1 or TRBD2 (6 bases each). The CDR3 sequence is 12 residues long. The germline V gene has CDR1 SEHNR and CDR2 FQNEAQ (reference sequence). Trimming took 11 bases from V and 7 from J, leaving 14 bases between them. CDR3 residues: CAVGGDDGELFF. Written as DNA, the CDR3 is TGTGCCGTCGGGGGCGATGACGGGGAGCTGTTTTTT.

The V call is TRBV11-2, the J call TRBJ2-5; TRBD2 matches at 7 bases. Looked up from germline, CDR1 is SGHAT and CDR2 is FQNNGV. The V segment lost 3 bases and the J segment 1 base; nucleotides outside the gene matches: 5. CDR3 size: 15 residues. The CDR3 DNA follows: TGTGCCAGCAGCTTGGGGGGAGGGGTCCAAGAGACCCAGTACTTC. Protein sequence: CASSLGGGVQETQYF.

The gene calls are TRBV10-2 and TRBJ1-5; D is uncertain. V was clipped by 2 bases and J by 0 bases, with 8 bases between them. Germline V gene sequence: CDR1 WSHSY, CDR2 SAAADI. The CDR3 has 15 amino acids. Here the CDR3 reads CASSERGNSNQPQHF. The CDR3 DNA is TGCGCCAGCAGTGAGAGAGGGAATAGCAATCAGCCCCAGCATTTT.

This CDR3 is CASSERLTSGRANYNEQFF. CDR3 in DNA: TGTGCCAGCAGTGAACGCTTGACTAGCGGGAGGGCCAACTACAATGAGCAGTTCTTC. This chain uses TRBV2 with TRBJ2-1, with TRBD2 matching 14 bases. CDR3 length: 19 residues. Germline V gives CDR1 SNHLY, CDR2 FYNNEI. V was pared by 2 bases and J by 3 bases, with 9 bases of the junction left unmatched.

The chain is built from TRBV19 and TRBJ1-2; D perhaps matches TRBD1 (6 bases). Germline V gives CDR1 LNHDA, CDR2 SQIVND (reference sequence). The ends were cut back, 3 bases at V and 7 bases at J, with 9 bases in the middle. This CDR3 has 12 residues. CDR3 coding DNA: TGTGCCAGTAGTATGTCAGGGGCTGGCTACACCTTC. It specifies CASSMSGAGYTF.

This chain uses TRBV28 with TRBJ2-5; 14 nucleotides line up with TRBD2. V shed 3 bases and J 7 bases; nucleotides not matched to a gene: 10. Germline V gene lookup returns CDR1 MDHEN and CDR2 SYDVKM. The CDR3 sequence is 17 residues long. This CDR3 is CASSLTSGRARGGTQYF. The DNA of the CDR3 is TGTGCCAGCAGTTTGACTAGCGGGAGGGCCCGTGGGGGGACCCAGTACTTC.

This sequence joins TRBV28 and TRBJ1-6; D call uncertain. CDR1 MDHEN and CDR2 SYDVKM come from the germline V gene. The length of the CDR3 is 14 residues. V was clipped by 7 bases and J by 5 bases, with 12 bases between them. The CDR3 spells CASKRLNNNSPLHF. The DNA of the CDR3 is TGTGCCAGCAAACGGTTAAACAATAATTCACCCCTCCACTTT.

The chain uses TRBV4-1 and TRBJ2-2; TRBD2 agrees at 9 bases. V shed 1 base and J 4 bases; nucleotides not matched to a gene: 7. This CDR3 comprises 17 residues. Germline V gene sequence: CDR1 MGHRA, CDR2 YSYEKL. The CDR3 here is CASSQGGGGSTTGELFF. As DNA, the CDR3 is TGCGCCAGCAGCCAAGGCGGGGGGGGTTCCACCACCGGGGAGCTGTTTTTT.

This clone was seen a handful of times. The junction does not match germline at one end; this may be a read error. The rearrangement joins TRBV11-2 to TRBJ1-1; no definite D call. The CDR3 consists of 13 residues. Germline V gene data show CDR1 as SGHAT and CDR2 as FQNNGV. The CDR3 loop is CASSLIGRRAWVF. Written as DNA, the CDR3 is TGTGCCAGCAGCTTAATCGGTCGGCGGGCTTGGGTCTTT. Based on the CDR3 plus reference TRBV11-2 and TRBJ1-1, the full variable domain is EAGVAQSPRYKIIEKRQSVAFWCNPISGHATLYWYQQILGQGPKLLIQFQNNGVVDDSQLPKDRFSAERLKGVDSTLKIQPAKLEDSAVYLCASSLIGRRAWVFGQGTRLTVV.

The chain combines TRBV4-2 with TRBJ1-2; 9 positions agree with TRBD1. This CDR3 is built from 15 residues. V was pared by 0 bases and J by 6 bases, with 5 bases of the junction left unmatched. CDR1 is LGHNA and CDR2 is YNFKEQ in the germline V gene. The CDR3 region is CASSQEGDRADGYTF. In DNA form, the CDR3 reads TGTGCCAGCAGCCAAGAGGGGGACAGGGCGGATGGCTACACCTTC.

The rearrangement links TRBV9 to TRBJ2-2; 7 bases line up with TRBD2. V lost 6 bases to trimming and J lost 4 bases; unmatched junction nucleotides: 3. The CDR3 loop spans 13 amino acids. CDR1 is SGDLS, CDR2 YYNGEE, per germline. The CDR3 here is CASTSGATGELFF. The DNA for the CDR3 is TGTGCCAGCACTAGCGGTGCCACCGGGGAGCTGTTTTTT.

The rearrangement links TRBV14 to TRBJ2-1, with 9 bases identical to TRBD2. The V gene end was trimmed by 3 bases and the J gene end by 7 bases; junction bases not matched to a gene: 10. The CDR3 is 16 amino acids. Germline assignment: CDR1 SGHDN and CDR2 FVKESK. CDR3 DNA: TGTGCCAGCAGCCACCTACTAGCGGGCCTAGGGAATGAGCAGTTCTTC. Protein sequence: CASSHLLAGLGNEQFF.

The genes are TRBV9 and TRBJ2-5; the match to TRBD1 covers 10 bases. J was trimmed by 4 bases and V by 2 bases; bases with no gene match: 5. CDR3 length equals 15 residues. CDR1 and CDR2 from the germline V gene are SGDLS and YYNGEE. The chain's CDR3 is CASSVGQGMGETQYF. CDR3 DNA sequence: TGTGCCAGCAGCGTGGGACAGGGGATGGGAGAGACCCAGTACTTC.

This chain uses TRBV7-9 with TRBJ1-5; D gene ambiguous. CDR1 and CDR2 from the germline V gene are SEHNR and FQNEAQ (reference sequence). CDR3 length equals 14 residues. V was trimmed by 1 base and J by 6 bases, leaving 10 bases between them. The CDR3: CASSLGLGRQPQHF. Written as DNA, the CDR3 is TGTGCCAGCAGCTTAGGTCTTGGGCGTCAGCCCCAGCATTTT.

V and J are TRBV6-2 or TRBV6-3 and TRBJ1-2, with 7 positions matching TRBD1. V lost 0 bases to trimming and J lost 2 bases; unmatched junction nucleotides: 9. Germline V gives CDR1 MNHEY, CDR2 SVGEGT. There are 17 residues in the CDR3. The CDR3: CASSYSTPGQANYGYTF. For the CDR3, the DNA is TGTGCCAGCAGTTACTCGACGCCTGGACAGGCGAACTATGGCTACACCTTC.

The CDR3 DNA sequence: TGTGCCACCAGCAGATACACCGGGACAGGGACCTACGAGCAGTACTTC. Translation gives CATSRYTGTGTYEQYF. This chain joins TRBV15 and TRBJ2-7; 9 bases agree with TRBD1. V lost 2 bases, J lost 2 bases, and 7 bases stayed unmatched. The CDR3 runs 16 residues. Per the germline V gene, CDR1 is LNHNV and CDR2 is YYDKDF (reference sequence).

The J gene is TRBJ2-7, the V gene TRBV9; TRBD2 matches at 7 bases. Germline V gives CDR1 SGDLS, CDR2 YYNGEE. This CDR3 region has 14 residues. V lost 2 bases to trimming and J lost 5 bases; unmatched junction nucleotides: 7. The CDR3 here is CASSVEMGGNEQYF. The CDR3 bases are TGTGCCAGCAGCGTGGAAATGGGAGGGAACGAGCAGTACTTC.

This chain joins TRBV28 and TRBJ2-7, with TRBD2 matching 7 bases. J gave up 2 bases and V 7 bases, and 5 bases lay outside the gene matches. This CDR3 has 13 residues. The germline CDR1 and CDR2 sequences are MDHEN and SYDVKM. DNA for the CDR3: TGTGCCAGCACCGGGGGGACCCCCTACGAGCAGTACTTC. Translated: CASTGGTPYEQYF.

The genes are TRBV3-1 (or the pseudogene TRBV3-2) and TRBJ2-2; no clear D. Germline V CDR1 and CDR2: LGHDT, YNNKEL (reference sequence). V was trimmed by 3 bases and J by 4 bases, leaving 6 bases between them. There are 13 residues in the CDR3. This chain's CDR3 is CASSQSFTGELFF. Written as DNA, the CDR3 is TGTGCCAGCAGCCAGTCCTTCACCGGGGAGCTGTTTTTT.

The rearrangement joins TRBV7-2 to TRBJ2-5, with 11 bases matching TRBD2. The V and J ends lost 5 bases and 5 bases, in that order; junction bases with no gene match: 7. This CDR3 contains 15 residues. The germline CDR1 and CDR2 sequences are SGHTA and FQGNSA. The CDR3 bases are TGTGCCAGCAGCACCCGACTAGCGGGAAGGGAGACCCAGTACTTC. This codes for CASSTRLAGRETQYF. The full variable domain, with the rest looked up from reference TRBV7-2 and TRBJ2-5, is GAGVSQSPSNKVTEKGKDVELRCDPISGHTALYWYRQSLGQGLEFLIYFQGNSAPDKSGLPSDRFSAERTGGSVSTLTIQRTQQEDSAVYLCASSTRLAGRETQYFGPGTRLLVL.

This chain connects TRBV3-1 (or the pseudogene TRBV3-2) to TRBJ2-2; D gene ambiguous. Trimming left V 4 bases short and J 1 base short, with 7 bases between. In germline, CDR1 is LGHDT, CDR2 YNNKEL (reference sequence). The CDR3 length is 14 residues. CDR3 protein: CASSPWKNTGELFF. CDR3 nucleotide sequence: TGTGCCAGCAGCCCCTGGAAGAACACCGGGGAGCTGTTTTTT.

This clone was found a few times. V gene TRBV29-1 combines with J gene TRBJ2-3; TRBD2 matches 9 bases. CDR1 is SQVTM and CDR2 is ANQGSEA in the germline V gene. The V gene end was trimmed by 3 bases and the J gene end by 3 bases; junction bases not matched to a gene: 7. CDR3 length: 15 residues. The CDR3 DNA sequence: TGCAGCGTTGACATCCTAGCGGGACTGACAGATACGCAGTATTTT. Amino acid sequence: CSVDILAGLTDTQYF.

The V call is TRBV5-4, the J call TRBJ2-3, with 10 bases that match TRBD1. V lost 1 base and J lost 4; bases outside the gene matches: 3. Looked up from germline, CDR1 is SGHNT and CDR2 is YYREEE (reference sequence). The CDR3 contains 15 residues. The CDR3 sequence: CASSLPGQGSDTQYF. CDR3 sequence (DNA): TGTGCCAGCAGCTTGCCGGGACAGGGGTCAGATACGCAGTATTTT.

The genes are TRBV25-1 and TRBJ1-6; tentative D call: TRBD1 (6 bases). The V end was cut by 8 bases, the J end by 10 bases, with 18 bases between. Germline lookup yields CDR1 MGHDK and CDR2 SYGVNS. This CDR3 contains 14 residues. Here the CDR3 reads CASQQGSGSSPLHF. The DNA of the CDR3 is TGTGCCAGCCAACAGGGTTCTGGTTCGTCACCCCTCCACTTT.

V usage is TRBV7-2 and J usage is TRBJ2-7; D ambiguous. CDR1 and CDR2 (germline): SGHTA, FQGNSA. This CDR3 is built from 13 residues. V dropped 5 bases and J dropped 3 bases, with 11 bases sitting between them. The CDR3 nucleotides read TGTGCCAGCAGCACCCGTCCTAGCTACGAGCAGTACTTC. Amino acid sequence: CASSTRPSYEQYF.

Only a few counts were recorded for this clone. The genes are TRBV5-4 and TRBJ1-1, with a weak D call TRBD1 (5 bases). Germline CDR1 SGHNT, CDR2 YYREEE (reference sequence). This CDR3 spans 16 amino acids. The germline V and J ends were trimmed by 2 bases and 6 bases, with 20 bases remaining between them. The CDR3 DNA reads TGTGCCAGCAGCTTTAGGGGAACAGGTTTCGTCGCTGAAGCTTTCTTT. Amino acids: CASSFRGTGFVAEAFF.

This sequence joins TRBV6-4 and TRBJ2-5; 10 nucleotides agree with TRBD2. Germline V CDR1 and CDR2: MRHNA, SNTAGT. The CDR3 has 16 residues. V dropped 4 bases and J dropped 2; count of bases not matched to a gene: 7. CDR3 sequence: CASSASSGSGQETQYF. As DNA, the CDR3 is TGTGCCAGCAGTGCCTCTAGCGGGAGTGGGCAAGAGACCCAGTACTTC.

The rearrangement uses TRBV6-6 and TRBJ2-7; D is ambiguous. This CDR3 has 13 residues. Germline CDR1 MNHNY, CDR2 SVGAGI (reference sequence). Trimming pared 5 bases from V and 0 bases from J, leaving 8 bases between. The CDR3 DNA follows: TGTGCCAGCAGTGTTGCAGCCTCCTACGAGCAGTACTTC. This gives the protein CASSVAASYEQYF.

This chain joins TRBV5-4 and TRBJ2-5; possible D gene TRBD1, 6 bases. V shed 1 base and J shed 3 bases, with 10 bases lying between them. The CDR3 totals 14 residues. Germline CDR1 is SGHNT and CDR2 is YYREEE (reference sequence). The chain's CDR3 is CASSLSPGEETQYF. CDR3 DNA sequence: TGTGCCAGCAGCTTGTCGCCAGGGGAAGAGACCCAGTACTTC.

The genes are TRBV30 and TRBJ1-1; possible D gene TRBD1, 5 bases. CDR1 and CDR2 from the germline V gene are GTSNPN and SVGIG (reference sequence). Trimming took off 4 bases at V and 0 bases at J, with 12 bases between the two ends. The CDR3 runs 14 residues. The CDR3 region has the DNA TGTGCCTGGATAAAGGCAGGGCTGAACACTGAAGCTTTCTTT. Encoded protein: CAWIKAGLNTEAFF.